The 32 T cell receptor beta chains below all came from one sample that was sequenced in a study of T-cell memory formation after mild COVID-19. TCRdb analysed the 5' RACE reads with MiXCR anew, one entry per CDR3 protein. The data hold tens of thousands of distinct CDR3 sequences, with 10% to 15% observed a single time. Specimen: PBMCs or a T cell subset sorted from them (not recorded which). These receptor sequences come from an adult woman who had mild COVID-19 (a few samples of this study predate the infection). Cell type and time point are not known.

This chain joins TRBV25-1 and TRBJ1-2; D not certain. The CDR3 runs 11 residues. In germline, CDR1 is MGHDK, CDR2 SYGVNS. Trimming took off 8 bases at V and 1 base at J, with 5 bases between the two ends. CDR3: CASVGNYGYTF. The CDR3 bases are TGTGCCAGCGTGGGTAACTATGGCTACACCTTC.

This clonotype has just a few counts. CDR3 nucleotides: TGCAGCGTTGAAGATTCGGGTCGCGGGAGTAGCGGGAACTACGAGCAGTACTTC. Translated: CSVEDSGRGSSGNYEQYF. The chain links TRBV29-1 to TRBJ2-7, with 8 bases matching TRBD2. Germline-derived CDR1 and CDR2 are SQVTM and ANQGSEA. V lost 0 bases and J lost 3; bases outside the gene matches: 16. The CDR3 sequence is 18 residues long.

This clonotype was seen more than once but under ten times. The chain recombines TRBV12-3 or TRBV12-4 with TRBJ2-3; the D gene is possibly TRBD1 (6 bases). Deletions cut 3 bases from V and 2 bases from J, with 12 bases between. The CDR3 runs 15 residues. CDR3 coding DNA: TGTGCCAGCAGTTTCAGGGGCCTGGCCACAGATACGCAGTATTTT. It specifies CASSFRGLATDTQYF.

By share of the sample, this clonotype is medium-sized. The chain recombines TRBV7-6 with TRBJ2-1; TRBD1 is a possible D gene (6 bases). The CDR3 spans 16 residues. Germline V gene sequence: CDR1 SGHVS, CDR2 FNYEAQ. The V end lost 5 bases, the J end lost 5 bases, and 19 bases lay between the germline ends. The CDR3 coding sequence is TGTGCCAGCAGCCTAGGCAGGGGCGATTGGAACAATGAGCAGTTCTTC. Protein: CASSLGRGDWNNEQFF.

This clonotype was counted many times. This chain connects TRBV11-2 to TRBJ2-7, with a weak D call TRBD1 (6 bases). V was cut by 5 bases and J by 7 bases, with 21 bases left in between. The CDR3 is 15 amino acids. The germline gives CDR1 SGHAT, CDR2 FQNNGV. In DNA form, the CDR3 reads TGTGCCAGCAGCGTACACAGGGTCGCCCGAGATGAGCAGTACTTC. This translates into CASSVHRVARDEQYF.

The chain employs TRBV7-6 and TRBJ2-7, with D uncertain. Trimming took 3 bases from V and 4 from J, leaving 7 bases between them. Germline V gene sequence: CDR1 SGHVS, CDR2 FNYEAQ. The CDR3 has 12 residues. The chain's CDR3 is CASSFPNYEQYF. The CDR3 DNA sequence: TGTGCCAGCAGCTTCCCCAATTACGAGCAGTACTTC.

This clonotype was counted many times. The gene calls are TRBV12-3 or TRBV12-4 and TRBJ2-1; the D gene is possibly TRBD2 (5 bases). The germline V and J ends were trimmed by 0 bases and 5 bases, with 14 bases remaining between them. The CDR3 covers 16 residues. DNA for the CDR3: TGTGCCAGCAGTTTAGCGCTGAGCGGAAGGAACAATGAGCAGTTCTTC. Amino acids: CASSLALSGRNNEQFF.

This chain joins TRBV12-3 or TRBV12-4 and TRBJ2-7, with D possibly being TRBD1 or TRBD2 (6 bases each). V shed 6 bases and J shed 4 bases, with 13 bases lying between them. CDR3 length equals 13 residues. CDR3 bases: TGTGCCAGCAGCCGGGCGGGGACATACGAGCAGTACTTC. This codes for CASSRAGTYEQYF.

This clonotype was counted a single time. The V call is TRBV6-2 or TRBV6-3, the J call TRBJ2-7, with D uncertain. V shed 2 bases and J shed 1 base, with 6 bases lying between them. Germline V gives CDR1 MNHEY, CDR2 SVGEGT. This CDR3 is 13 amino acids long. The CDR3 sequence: CASSYPDSYEQYF. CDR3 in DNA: TGTGCCAGCAGTTACCCGGATTCCTACGAGCAGTACTTC.

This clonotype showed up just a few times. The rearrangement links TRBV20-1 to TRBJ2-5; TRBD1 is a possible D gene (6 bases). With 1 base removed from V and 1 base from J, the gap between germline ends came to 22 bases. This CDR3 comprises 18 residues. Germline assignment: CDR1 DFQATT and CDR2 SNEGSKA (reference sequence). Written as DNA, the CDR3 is TGCAGTGCTAGAGGGTCTACGGACAGCCGTACACCCCAAGAGACCCAGTACTTC. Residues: CSARGSTDSRTPQETQYF.

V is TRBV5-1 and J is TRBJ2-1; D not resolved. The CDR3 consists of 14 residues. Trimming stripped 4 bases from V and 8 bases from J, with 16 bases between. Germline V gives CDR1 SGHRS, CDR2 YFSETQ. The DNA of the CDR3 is TGCGCCAGCAGCAACCCCACCCCACCCGATGAGCAGTTCTTC. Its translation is CASSNPTPPDEQFF.

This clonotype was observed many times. CDR3 sequence (DNA): TGTGCCAGCAGCTCCGAGAGACCTGGGCAGTACTTC. It encodes CASSSERPGQYF. V gene TRBV7-8 combines with J gene TRBJ2-7; D is uncertain. The CDR3 consists of 12 residues. Germline CDR1 reads SGHVS; CDR2 reads FQNEAQ. Trimming cost V 4 bases and J 9 bases, with 13 bases left between them.

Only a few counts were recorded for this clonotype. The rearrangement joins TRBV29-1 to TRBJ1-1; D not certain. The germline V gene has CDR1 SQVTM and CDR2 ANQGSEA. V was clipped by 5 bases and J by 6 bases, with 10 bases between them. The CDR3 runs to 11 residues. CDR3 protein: CSVWRAAEAFF. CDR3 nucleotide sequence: TGCAGCGTTTGGAGGGCTGCTGAAGCTTTCTTT.

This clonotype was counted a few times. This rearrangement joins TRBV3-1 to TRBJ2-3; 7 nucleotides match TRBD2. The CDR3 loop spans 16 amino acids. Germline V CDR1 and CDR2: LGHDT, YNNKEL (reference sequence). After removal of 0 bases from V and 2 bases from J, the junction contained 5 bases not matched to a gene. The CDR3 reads CASSQDLGGNTDTQYF. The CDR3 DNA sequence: TGTGCCAGCAGCCAAGATTTGGGGGGGAACACAGATACGCAGTATTTT.

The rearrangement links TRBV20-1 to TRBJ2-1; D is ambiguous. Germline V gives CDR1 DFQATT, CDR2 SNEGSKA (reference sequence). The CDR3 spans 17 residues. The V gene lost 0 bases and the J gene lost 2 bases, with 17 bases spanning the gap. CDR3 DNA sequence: TGCAGTGCTAGAGATGCTATAGAATCTGGACCCTACAATGAGCAGTTCTTC. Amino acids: CSARDAIESGPYNEQFF.

CDR3 amino acids: CASSVVSGGGGYTF. The CDR3 region has the DNA TGTGCCAGCAGCGTAGTATCGGGGGGAGGCGGCTACACCTTC. The genes are TRBV9 and TRBJ1-2; the D gene is possibly TRBD1 (5 bases). The CDR3 length is 14 residues. In germline, CDR1 is SGDLS, CDR2 YYNGEE. V lost 0 bases and J lost 8, with 14 bases in between.

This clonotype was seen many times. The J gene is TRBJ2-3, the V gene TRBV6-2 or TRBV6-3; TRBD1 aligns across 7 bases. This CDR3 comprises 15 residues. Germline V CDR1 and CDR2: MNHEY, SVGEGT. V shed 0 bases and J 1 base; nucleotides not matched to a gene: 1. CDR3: CASSYSGQGTDTQYF. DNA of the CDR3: TGTGCCAGCAGTTACTCCGGACAGGGCACAGATACGCAGTATTTT.

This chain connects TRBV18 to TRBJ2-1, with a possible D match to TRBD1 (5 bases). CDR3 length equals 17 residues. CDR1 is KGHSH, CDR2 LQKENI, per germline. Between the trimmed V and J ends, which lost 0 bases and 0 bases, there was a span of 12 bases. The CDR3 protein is CASSPPGQENSYNEQFF. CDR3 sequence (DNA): TGTGCCAGCTCACCACCGGGGCAGGAAAACTCCTACAATGAGCAGTTCTTC.

CDR3 coding DNA: TGTGCCAGCAGCTTAGCTGTTTTCGGATTGGTCACTGAAGCTTTCTTT. Translation: CASSLAVFGLVTEAFF. V usage is TRBV7-9 and J usage is TRBJ1-1, with D unresolved. Trimming pared 0 bases from V and 4 bases from J, leaving 15 bases between. The germline V gene has CDR1 SEHNR and CDR2 FQNEAQ (reference sequence). The CDR3 runs 16 residues.

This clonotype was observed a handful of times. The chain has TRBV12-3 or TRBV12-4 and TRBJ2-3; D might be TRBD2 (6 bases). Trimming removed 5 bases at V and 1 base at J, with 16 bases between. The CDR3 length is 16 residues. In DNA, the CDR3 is TGTGCCAGCAGTCTGCTTGGGAGGAGCGGCACAGATACGCAGTATTTT. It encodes CASSLLGRSGTDTQYF.

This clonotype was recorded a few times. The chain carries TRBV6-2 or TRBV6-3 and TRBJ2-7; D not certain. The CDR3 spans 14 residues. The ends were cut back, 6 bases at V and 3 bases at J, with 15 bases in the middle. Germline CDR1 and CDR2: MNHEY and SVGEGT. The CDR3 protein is CASREKERLYEQYF. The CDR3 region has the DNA TGTGCCAGCAGGGAAAAGGAGCGCCTCTACGAGCAGTACTTC.

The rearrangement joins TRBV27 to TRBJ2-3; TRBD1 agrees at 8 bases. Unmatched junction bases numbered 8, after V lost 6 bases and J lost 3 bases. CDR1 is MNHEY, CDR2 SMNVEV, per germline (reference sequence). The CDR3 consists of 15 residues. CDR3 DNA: TGTGCCAGCAGAACCTCAGGGGGCTTTACAGATACGCAGTATTTT. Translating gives CASRTSGGFTDTQYF.

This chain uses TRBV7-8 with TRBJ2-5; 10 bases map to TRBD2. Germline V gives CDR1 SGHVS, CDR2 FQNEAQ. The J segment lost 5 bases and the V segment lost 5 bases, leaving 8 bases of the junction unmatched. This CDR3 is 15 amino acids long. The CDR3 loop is CASSKPSGGRETQYF. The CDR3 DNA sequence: TGTGCCAGCAGCAAGCCTAGCGGGGGTAGGGAGACCCAGTACTTC. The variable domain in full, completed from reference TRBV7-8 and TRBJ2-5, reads GAGVSQSPRYKVAKRGQDVALRCDPISGHVSLFWYQQALGQGPEFLTYFQNEAQLDKSGLPSDRFFAERPEGSVSTLKIQRTQQEDSAVYLCASSKPSGGRETQYFGPGTRLLVL.

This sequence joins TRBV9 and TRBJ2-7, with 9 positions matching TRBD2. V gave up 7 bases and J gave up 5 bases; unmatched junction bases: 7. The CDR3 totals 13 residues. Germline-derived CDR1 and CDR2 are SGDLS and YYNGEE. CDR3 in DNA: TGTGCCAGCCGCCCCAGCGGGAGGAACGAGCAGTACTTC. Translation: CASRPSGRNEQYF.

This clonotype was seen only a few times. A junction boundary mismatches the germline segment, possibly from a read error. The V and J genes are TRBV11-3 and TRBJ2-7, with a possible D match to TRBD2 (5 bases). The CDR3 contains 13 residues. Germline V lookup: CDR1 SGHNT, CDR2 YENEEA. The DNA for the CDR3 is TGTGCCAGCAGTTCAGCGGATTCCTACGAGAAGTACTTC. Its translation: CASSSADSYEKYF. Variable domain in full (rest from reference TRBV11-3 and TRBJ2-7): EAGVVQSPRYKIIEKKQPVAFWCNPISGHNTLYWYLQNLGQGPELLIRYENEEAVDDSQLPKDRFSAERLKGVDSTLKIQPAELGDSAVYLCASSSADSYEKYFGPGTRLTVT.

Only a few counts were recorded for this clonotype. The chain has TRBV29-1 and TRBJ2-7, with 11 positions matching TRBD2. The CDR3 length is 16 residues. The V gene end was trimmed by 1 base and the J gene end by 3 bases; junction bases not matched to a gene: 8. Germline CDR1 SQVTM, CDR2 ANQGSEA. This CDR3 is CSVEGGTTSGNYEQYF. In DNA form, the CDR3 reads TGCAGCGTTGAAGGCGGGACGACTAGCGGGAACTACGAGCAGTACTTC.

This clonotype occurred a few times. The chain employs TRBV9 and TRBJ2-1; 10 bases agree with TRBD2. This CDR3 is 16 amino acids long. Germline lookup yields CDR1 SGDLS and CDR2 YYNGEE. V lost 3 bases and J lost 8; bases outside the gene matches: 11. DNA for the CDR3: TGTGCCAGCAGCGCCTACCTAGCGGGAGTAATGGATGAGCAGTTCTTC. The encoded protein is CASSAYLAGVMDEQFF.

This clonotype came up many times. The CDR3: CSVLKGQGRSNEQFF. CDR3 in DNA: TGCAGCGTTCTAAAGGGACAGGGGAGGAGCAATGAGCAGTTCTTC. V gene TRBV29-1 combines with J gene TRBJ2-1, with 10 bases lining up with TRBD1. Looked up from germline, CDR1 is SQVTM and CDR2 is ANQGSEA. V lost 5 bases, J lost 6 bases, and 10 bases stayed unmatched. The CDR3 has 15 residues.

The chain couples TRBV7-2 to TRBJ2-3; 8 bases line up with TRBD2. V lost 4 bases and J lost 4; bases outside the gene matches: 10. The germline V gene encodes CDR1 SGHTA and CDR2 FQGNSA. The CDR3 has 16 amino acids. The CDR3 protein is CASSYHPRGGSDTQYF. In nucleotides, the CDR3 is TGTGCCAGCAGCTACCATCCACGGGGGGGCTCAGATACGCAGTATTTT.

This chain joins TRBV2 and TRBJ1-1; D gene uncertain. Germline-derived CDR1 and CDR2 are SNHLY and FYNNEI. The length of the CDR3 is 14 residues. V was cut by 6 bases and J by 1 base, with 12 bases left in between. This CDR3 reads CASRERMGNTEAFF. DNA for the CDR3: TGTGCCAGCAGGGAGAGGATGGGGAACACTGAAGCTTTCTTT.

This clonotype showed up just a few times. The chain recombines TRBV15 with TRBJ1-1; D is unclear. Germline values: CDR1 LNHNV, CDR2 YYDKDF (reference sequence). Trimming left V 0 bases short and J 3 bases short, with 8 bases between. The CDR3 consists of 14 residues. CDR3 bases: TGTGCCACCAGCAGAGATTTTCGGGACACTGAAGCTTTCTTT. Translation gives CATSRDFRDTEAFF.

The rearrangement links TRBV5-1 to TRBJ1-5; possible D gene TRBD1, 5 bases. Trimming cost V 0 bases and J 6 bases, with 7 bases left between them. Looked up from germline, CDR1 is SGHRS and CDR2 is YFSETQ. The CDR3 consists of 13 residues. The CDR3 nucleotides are TGCGCCAGCAGCTTGGTGGGGGGTCAGCCCCAGCATTTT. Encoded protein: CASSLVGGQPQHF.